This TCR beta chain was captured by sequencing in a study of blood T cell repertoires in COVID-19. The germline CDR1 and CDR2 sequences are MGHRA and YSYEKL. The ends were cut back, 5 bases at V and 4 bases at J, with 15 bases in the middle. This CDR3 is built from 15 residues. The study drew participants aged roughly 18 to 89 years from about two dozen US areas. Data came from immunoSEQ multiplex PCR; TCRdb stores just in-frame clones and leaves some out. The repertoire holds about 170,000 clones, with approximately 79% as singletons. This chain uses TRBV4-1 with TRBJ2-1; TRBD2 might be the D (6 bases). This sequence originates from a woman aged 70-85 years in a cohort exposed to, infected with or recovered from COVID-19 (not recorded which). Sequenced: PBMCs or T cells enriched from blood (not recorded which). The CDR3: CASSYGSSSYNEQFF. In nucleotides, the CDR3 is TGCGCCAGCAGCTACGGGAGCAGCTCTTACAATGAGCAGTTCTTC.